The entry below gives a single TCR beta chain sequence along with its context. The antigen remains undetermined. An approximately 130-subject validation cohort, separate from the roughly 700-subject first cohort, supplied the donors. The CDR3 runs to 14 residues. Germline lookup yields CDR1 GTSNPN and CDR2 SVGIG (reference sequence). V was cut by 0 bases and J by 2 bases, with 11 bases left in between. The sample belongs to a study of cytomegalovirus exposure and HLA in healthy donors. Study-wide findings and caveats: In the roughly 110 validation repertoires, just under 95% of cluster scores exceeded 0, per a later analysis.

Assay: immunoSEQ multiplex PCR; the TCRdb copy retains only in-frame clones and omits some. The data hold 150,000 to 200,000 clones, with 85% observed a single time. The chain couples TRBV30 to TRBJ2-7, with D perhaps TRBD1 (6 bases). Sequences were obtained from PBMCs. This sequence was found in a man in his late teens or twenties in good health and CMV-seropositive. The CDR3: CAWSVRQAPYEQYF. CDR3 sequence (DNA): TGTGCCTGGAGTGTACGACAGGCACCCTACGAGCAGTACTTC.